The TCR beta chain under discussion was sequenced for a study of T cell responses to AZD1222 COVID-19 vaccine. Findings and caveats of the study: Clonal diversity was possibly underestimated, and the donors were mostly white British, with more females. There were repertoire samples only from the period after the peak T cell response. Dominant CD4 TCR responses targeted spike regions 160-218 and 743-854.

V was trimmed by 8 bases and J by 1 base, leaving 12 bases between them. There are 13 residues in the CDR3. Germline loops: CDR1 SGHRS, CDR2 YFSETQ. On this clone: What it recognizes is unknown.

Clones were read by immunoSEQ multiplex PCR, and TCRdb kept only the in-frame ones, dropping some. The data contain 150,000 or so clones, about 86% of them seen just once; the ten biggest clones take up 5.5% to 6%. The chain links TRBV5-1 to TRBJ1-1; a weak D match, TRBD1 (6 bases). This receptor was obtained from an adult in good health. This sample comprised peripheral blood, obtained on day 0 of MenACWY control vaccination. The CDR3 here is CASRQEPNTEAFF. CDR3 coding DNA: TGCGCCAGTAGACAGGAGCCGAACACTGAAGCTTTCTTT.